Below are 7 T cell receptor beta chains sequenced from a single sample in a study of CD8+ T cells in alopecia areata. Extraction and reverse transcription of RNA yielded cDNA as the sequencing template. Only in-frame clones appear in the TCRdb table, and some are missing; sequencing was by immunoSEQ multiplex PCR. Here the sample spans roughly 200,000 clones, more than 60% being singletons. Source: CD4+ T cells sorted from blood, taken at week 0. The receptor source for this set is a human donor with alopecia areata.

This rearrangement joins TRBV27 to TRBJ1-2, with a possible D match to TRBD1 (6 bases). Per the germline V gene, CDR1 is MNHEY and CDR2 is SMNVEV (reference sequence). Trimming removed 2 bases from V and 8 bases from J, with 18 bases in between. The CDR3 runs 15 residues. The CDR3 region has the DNA TGTGCCAGCAGTTTACTTCAGGGGCTCGGTAAAGGCTACACCTTC. Residues: CASSLLQGLGKGYTF.

The rearrangement joins TRBV19 to TRBJ2-1; tentatively, D is TRBD1 (6 bases). The length of the CDR3 is 14 residues. Germline V gene data show CDR1 as LNHDA and CDR2 as SQIVND (reference sequence). Trimming stripped 7 bases from V and 6 bases from J, with 16 bases between. The CDR3 spells CASKTGFGSNEQFF. The CDR3 coding sequence is TGTGCCAGTAAAACAGGGTTTGGTAGCAATGAGCAGTTCTTC.

The chain combines TRBV7-9 with TRBJ2-4; D is possibly TRBD2 (5 bases). This CDR3 comprises 13 residues. CDR1 and CDR2 (germline): SEHNR, FQNEAQ (reference sequence). V lost 6 bases, J lost 7 bases, and 13 bases lay in between. The CDR3: CASSSAGENIQYF. Written as DNA, the CDR3 is TGTGCCAGCAGTTCGGCCGGGGAGAACATTCAGTACTTC.

This chain connects TRBV11-2 to TRBJ2-4; no clear D. Trimming left V 5 bases short and J 5 bases short, with 22 bases between. This CDR3 contains 17 residues. Germline values: CDR1 SGHAT, CDR2 FQNNGV. Written as DNA, the CDR3 is TGTGCCAGCAGCCTCCGGTGGCAGCCTTTAAGGGAAAACATTCAGTACTTC. It specifies CASSLRWQPLRENIQYF.

The rearrangement links TRBV7-9 to TRBJ2-7; TRBD2 agrees at 7 bases. V gave up 8 bases and J gave up 1 base; unmatched junction bases: 14. Germline V CDR1 and CDR2: SEHNR, FQNEAQ (reference sequence). The CDR3 is 16 amino acids. For the CDR3, the DNA is TGTGCCAGCGCCGTTCGGGTTAGCGGGCGATCCTACGAGCAGTACTTC. Translating gives CASAVRVSGRSYEQYF. The entire variable domain, with the rest obtained from reference TRBV7-9 and TRBJ2-7, is as follows: DTGVSQNPRHKITKRGQNVTFRCDPISEHNRLYWYRQTLGQGPEFLTYFQNEAQLEKSRLLSDRFSAERPKGSFSTLEIQRTEQGDSAMYLCASAVRVSGRSYEQYFGPGTRLTVT.

This clone was found once. The CDR3 is CASSSKSYEQYF. As DNA, the CDR3 is TGCGCCAGCAGCTCTAAATCCTACGAGCAGTACTTC. V gene TRBV5-1 combines with J gene TRBJ2-7; D is unresolved. This CDR3 is built from 12 residues. The V gene lost 3 bases and the J gene lost 1 base, with 5 bases spanning the gap. Per the germline V gene, CDR1 is SGHRS and CDR2 is YFSETQ.

Only one count was recorded for this clone. The rearrangement links TRBV5-1 to TRBJ1-2; weak D call: TRBD1 (5 bases). Germline V lookup: CDR1 SGHRS, CDR2 YFSETQ. The V gene lost 0 bases and the J gene lost 8 bases, with 17 bases spanning the gap. The CDR3 has 15 residues. The CDR3 sequence is CASSLGSGTSGGYTF. For the CDR3, the DNA is TGCGCCAGCAGCTTGGGTAGTGGGACCTCGGGAGGCTACACCTTC. Together with reference TRBV5-1 and TRBJ1-2, the CDR3 gives the full variable domain: KAGVTQTPRYLIKTRGQQVTLSCSPISGHRSVSWYQQTPGQGLQFLFEYFSETQRNKGNFPGRFSGRQFSNSRSEMNVSTLELGDSALYLCASSLGSGTSGGYTFGSGTRLTVV.